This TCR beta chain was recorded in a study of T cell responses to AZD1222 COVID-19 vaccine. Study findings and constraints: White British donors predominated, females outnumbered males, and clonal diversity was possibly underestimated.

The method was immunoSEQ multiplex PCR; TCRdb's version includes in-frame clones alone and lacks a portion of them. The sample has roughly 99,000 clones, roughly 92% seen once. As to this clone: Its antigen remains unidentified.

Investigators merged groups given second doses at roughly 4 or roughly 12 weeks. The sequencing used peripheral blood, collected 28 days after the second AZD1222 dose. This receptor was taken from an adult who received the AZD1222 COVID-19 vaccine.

CDR3 coding DNA: TGTGCCAGCAGTTACCAACCGAGCCTGGGCAATCAGCCCCAGCATTTT. Amino acids: CASSYQPSLGNQPQHF. This sequence joins TRBV6-2 or TRBV6-3 and TRBJ1-5, with D unclear. CDR1 is MNHEY, CDR2 SVGEGT, per germline. The V and J ends lost 2 bases and 2 bases respectively, with 13 bases between them. There are 16 residues in the CDR3.